A selection of T cell receptor beta chains follows, all from one sample in a study of response to subunit inactivated influenza vaccine. MiXCR was run by TCRdb on the RT-PCR reads, yielding one entry per CDR3 protein. The sample includes fewer than 600,000 distinct CDR3 sequences, 6.5% to 8% of them seen just once. Sequenced here: PBMCs from blood, sampled roughly 24 months after vaccination. The receptors here all came from a man in his fifties or sixties who received an inactivated influenza vaccine. The conserved cysteine and the conserved F or W are not part of the CDR3 here. Fields, in order: J gene, V gene, clone size, CDR3 protein. Clone sizes are given selectively: once, few, many, or a class where the clone is expanded.

>TRBJ2-7|TRBV10-2|-
ASSDLVMRGGVYEQY
>TRBJ2-7|TRBV25-1|few
ASSEPPRKEQY
>TRBJ1-5|TRBV12-3/TRBV12-4|-
ASSPVGGGSQPQH
>TRBJ1-1|TRBV2|-
ASSHSTGQAEAF
>TRBJ2-2|TRBV24-1|many
ATRTSVDTGELF
>TRBJ2-1|TRBV25-1|-
ASSDSLSYNEQF
>TRBJ2-6|TRBV5-5|few
ASSLIRTNSGANVLT
>TRBJ2-2|TRBV4-3|many
ASSQRQGANTGELF
>TRBJ2-7|TRBV7-9|few
ASSFYRESYEQY
>TRBJ2-7|TRBV5-1|few
ASSLGQSEGYEQY
>TRBJ2-7|TRBV15|few
ATSRPGGYEQY
>TRBJ2-7|TRBV6-5|many
ASRKGTYEQY
>TRBJ1-3|TRBV12-3/TRBV12-4|many
ASSERRNTIY
>TRBJ2-1|TRBV12-3/TRBV12-4|few
ASSLVYSVGLADYNEQF
>TRBJ2-1|TRBV7-2|many
ASSLGGLRSYNEQF
>TRBJ2-1|TRBV4-3|-
ASSQEPGGQGSYNEQF
>TRBJ2-2|TRBV5-1|many
ASSPQGVTGELF
>TRBJ1-2|TRBV7-6|-
ASSPTGGGAAYGYT
>TRBJ1-3|TRBV10-3|many
AIKGGLRSGNTIY
>TRBJ2-3|TRBV9|many
ASSVASGGSDTQY
>TRBJ1-1|TRBV3-1|many
ASSPRDRINTEAF
>TRBJ1-5|TRBV28|many
ASSLLTRGGFYSNQPQH
>TRBJ2-2|TRBV12-3/TRBV12-4|-
ASSLFRGITGELF
>TRBJ2-1|TRBV6-2/TRBV6-3|-
ASDGRGGGTYNEQF
>TRBJ2-1|TRBV28|-
ASTLRGGPYNEQF
>TRBJ2-5|TRBV20-1|-
SASRTSGRAVRETQY
>TRBJ2-5|TRBV4-3|-
ASSRNVMWETQY
>TRBJ1-2|TRBV4-1|-
ASSQVTVLYGYT
>TRBJ1-4|TRBV6-5|-
ASSYGLDNEKLF
>TRBJ2-7|TRBV30|-
AWSTSGGREQY